This is a list of T cell receptor beta chains from one sample in a study of cytomegalovirus exposure and HLA in healthy donors. Generated by immunoSEQ multiplex PCR, the TCRdb table keeps only in-frame clones and is missing some. The sample includes 150,000 to 200,000 clones, just over 75% of them seen just once. What was sequenced was PBMCs. These receptors came from a woman aged 25-40 years in good health and CMV-seropositive. Each CDR3 is given with its conserved first and last residue. A D gene is named only where the DNA matches it firmly.

D gene | CDR3 length | V gene | CDR3 protein
NA | 14 | TRBV5-1 | CASSLGNGNQPQHF
NA | 12 | TRBV18 | CASSPERETQYF
TRBD1 | 15 | TRBV7-2 | CASSSPGQLLSGYTF
NA | 16 | TRBV19 | CASSYRDGTKNQPQHF
TRBD2 | 15 | TRBV7-8 | CASSLDGGSGYEQYF
NA | 13 | TRBV27 | CASSQTENQPQHF
NA | 12 | TRBV11-2 | CASSEDSAEAFF
NA | 13 | TRBV10-3 | CAIRDTLRKEQFF
TRBD1 | 17 | TRBV5-4 | CASSLVTGARGDSPLHF
TRBD2 | 14 | TRBV9 | CASSGSGTWNEQFF
NA | 17 | TRBV19 | CASSLLGQTYSGNTIYF
TRBD1 | 15 | TRBV27 | CASSLSGQGSYGYTF
TRBD1 | 17 | TRBV10-2 | CASSESAYEGGADGYTF
NA | 14 | TRBV14 | CASSQNRGGNTIYF
TRBD2 | 15 | TRBV5-1 | CASSLAGGLSDTQYF
TRBD1 | 13 | TRBV30 | CAWSGQGGQPQHF
TRBD1 | 13 | TRBV2 | CASSFGQGEGYTF
TRBD1 | 15 | TRBV25-1 | CASSEPNRGNTEAFF
NA | 15 | TRBV30 | CAWSTVRTGNTEAFF
NA | 16 | TRBV4-3 | CASSQARQRPNEKLFF
NA | 13 | TRBV4-3 | CASSQDYGEKLFF
TRBD1 | 12 | TRBV6-6 | CASRGQGLRAFF
TRBD1 | 14 | TRBV6-6 | CASRGTGGQRAEYF
NA | 15 | TRBV5-6 | CASSLARQPHGTQYF
TRBD2 | 16 | TRBV5-1 | CASSLGTSGYQETQYF
NA | 15 | TRBV6-1 | CATPKTAAMNTEAFF
NA | 11 | TRBV19 | CASSTRETQYF
NA | 13 | TRBV2 | CASRAGPDQPQHF
TRBD1 | 16 | TRBV6-6 | CASSSDGTGGVDEQFF
NA | 14 | TRBV30 | CAWSARGSRFGYTF
NA | 15 | TRBV5-1 | CASSSTGVSPYEQYF
NA | 14 | TRBV9 | CASSPSGTNEKLFF
NA | 13 | TRBV6-1 | CASRRTENTEAFF
NA | 14 | TRBV6-5 | CASSYPGRINIQYF
NA | 16 | TRBV4-1 | CASSQAPQLPYNEQFF
TRBD2 | 20 | TRBV11-2 | CASSLDLLAGAGNLSYEQYF
NA | 16 | TRBV10-2 | CASSDIGVAAGNTIYF
NA | 15 | TRBV9 | CASKPGPGDNEKLFF
TRBD1 | 19 | TRBV9 | CASSVAIEARFRQGSYYTF
NA | 11 | TRBV2 | CASSWATEAFF
TRBD1 | 15 | TRBV10-3 | CAISSGTGSMSEQFF
NA | 14 | TRBV4-3 | CASSQVQGVGGYTF
TRBD1 | 13 | TRBV19 | CASSHRGNTEAFF
TRBD1 | 15 | TRBV9 | CASSERQGAVYEQYF
NA | 13 | TRBV28 | CASSAPTGRGYTF
NA | 15 | TRBV7-6 | CASSLNGKRTDTQYF
NA | 14 | TRBV5-1 | CASSFSTTNEKLFF
TRBD1 | 13 | TRBV18 | CASSRGTGDEQYF
TRBD1 | 14 | TRBV30 | CAWSSTGGWKTQYF
NA | 15 | TRBV27 | CASSLSPGGGYEQYF
TRBD1 | 14 | TRBV25-1 | CASSGPGQGNEQYF
TRBD1 | 14 | TRBV5-1 | CASSQTGELYEQYF
TRBD1 | 17 | TRBV4-3 | CASSPTRQGGKPYEQYF
NA | 12 | TRBV18 | CASSGLNYGYTF
NA | 13 | TRBV6-5 | CASSYDQGKGYTF